This entry lists 29 T cell receptor beta chains sequenced from one sample in a study of T cells in Graves' hyperthyroidism and ophthalmopathy. RNA transcripts were the template for amplifying TCR beta CDR3 regions. Initially, a first-round RT-PCR of the TCR CDR3 employed the HTBI primer set. TCRdb reprocessed the multiplex PCR reads with MiXCR, giving one entry per CDR3 protein. The sample includes some 620,000 distinct CDR3 sequences, 15% to 20% seen only once; the top ten take 3.8%. Sample: blood. These receptors were taken from a woman in her 30s with Graves' hyperthyroidism.

The rearrangement links TRBV20-1 to TRBJ1-5; tentative D call: TRBD1 (6 bases). Germline values: CDR1 DFQATT, CDR2 SNEGSKA (reference sequence). Deletions cut 0 bases from V and 7 bases from J, with 16 bases between. There are 15 residues in the CDR3. The CDR3 DNA follows: TGCAGTGCTAGAGACTCACCCAGGGGATGGCAGCCCCAGCATTTT. Its translation is CSARDSPRGWQPQHF.

The chain employs TRBV12-5 and TRBJ2-3; 8 nucleotides match TRBD1. This CDR3 contains 14 residues. V was clipped by 4 bases and J by 5 bases; unmatched bases: 5. CDR1 is LGHNT and CDR2 is FRNRAP in the germline V gene. The CDR3 DNA reads TGTGCTAGTGGTTGGACAGGGTTTGGAGATACGCAGTATTTT. This codes for CASGWTGFGDTQYF.

In its sample, this clonotype was seen many times. The gene calls are TRBV11-1 and TRBJ2-1, with D perhaps TRBD1 (5 bases). This CDR3 has 13 amino acids. Germline values: CDR1 SGHAT, CDR2 FQDESV (reference sequence). V was shortened by 5 bases and J by 5 bases, with 10 bases between the two germline ends. The DNA of the CDR3 is TGTGCCAGCAGCCCACAGGTAAACAATGAGCAGTTCTTC. Protein: CASSPQVNNEQFF. Using reference TRBV11-1 and TRBJ2-1 for the parts outside the CDR3, the full variable domain is EAEVAQSPRYKITEKSQAVAFWCDPISGHATLYWYRQILGQGPELLVQFQDESVVDDSQLPKDRFSAERLKGVDSTLKIQPAELGDSAMYLCASSPQVNNEQFFGPGTRLTVL.

This clonotype was counted between two and nine times. The CDR3 DNA follows: TGCAGTGCTAGAGCACGCGAGTCGGCGGGCACAGATACGCAGTATTTT. Its protein is CSARARESAGTDTQYF. V gene TRBV20-1 combines with J gene TRBJ2-3, with D unresolved. This CDR3 contains 16 residues. Germline V lookup: CDR1 DFQATT, CDR2 SNEGSKA (reference sequence). Trimming shortened V by 1 base and J by 1 base, and 15 bases separated the two germline ends.

The sample holds many counts of this clonotype. This chain links TRBV27 with TRBJ2-1; D remains unclear. CDR1 MNHEY and CDR2 SMNVEV come from the germline V gene (reference sequence). V lost 0 bases, J lost 7 bases, and 7 bases lay in between. The CDR3 sequence is 13 residues long. The CDR3 reads CASSLSWGNEQFF. The DNA of the CDR3 is TGTGCCAGCAGTTTATCTTGGGGAAATGAGCAGTTCTTC.

The V call is TRBV20-1, the J call TRBJ2-1; D uncertain. Looked up from germline, CDR1 is DFQATT and CDR2 is SNEGSKA (reference sequence). The CDR3 extends over 14 amino acids. V was shortened by 5 bases and J by 6 bases, with 17 bases between the two germline ends. The CDR3 nucleotides read TGCAGTGCTCGCAACCGGGCCGTTACCAATGAGCAGTTCTTC. Translating it yields CSARNRAVTNEQFF.

At least ten counts were recorded for this clonotype. The gene calls are TRBV28 and TRBJ2-3; D is ambiguous. Germline values: CDR1 MDHEN, CDR2 SYDVKM. This CDR3 is 12 amino acids long. The V and J ends lost 6 bases and 4 bases respectively, with 8 bases between them. CDR3 sequence reads: CASSYDPDTQYF. The DNA for the CDR3 is TGTGCCAGCAGCTACGACCCAGATACGCAGTATTTT.

For this clonotype: It may be a read error: a sequence one base away is much more abundant. The CDR3 spells CASSEFREGEAFF. CDR3 DNA: TGCGCCAGCAGTGAATTCAGGGAGGGAGAAGCTTTCTTT. V and J are TRBV10-1 and TRBJ1-1; maybe TRBD1 (5 bases). V was trimmed by 3 bases and J by 8 bases, leaving 13 bases between them. CDR3 size: 13 residues. CDR1 and CDR2 (germline): WNHNN, SYGVQD (reference sequence).

The sample holds many counts of this clonotype. This chain connects TRBV12-3 or TRBV12-4 to TRBJ1-1; D call uncertain. V was shortened by 2 bases and J by 7 bases, with 5 bases between the two germline ends. The CDR3 length is 11 residues. The CDR3 DNA reads TGTGCCAGCAGTTTACTCAGTGAAGCTTTCTTT. Amino acid sequence: CASSLLSEAFF.

The sample holds a few counts of this clonotype. The V call is TRBV6-6, the J call TRBJ1-1; D is perhaps TRBD1 (5 bases). Trimming left V 2 bases short and J 9 bases short, with 16 bases between. CDR1 and CDR2 from the germline V gene are MNHNY and SVGAGI (reference sequence). The CDR3 runs to 14 residues. The CDR3 protein is CASSYDGTSGQAFF. Written as DNA, the CDR3 is TGTGCCAGCAGTTACGACGGGACCTCGGGCCAAGCTTTCTTT.

Comment on this clonotype: An end of the junction does not agree with germline; a read error may underlie this. This chain connects TRBV5-1 to TRBJ2-2, with D perhaps matching TRBD2 (6 bases). The CDR3 is made up of 16 amino acids. Germline V CDR1 and CDR2: SGHRS, YFSETQ. Here the CDR3 DNA reads TGCGCCAGCGGCTTGGGAGGATCAGGGAACACCGGGGAGCTGTTTTTT. This translates into CASGLGGSGNTGELFF.

The genes are TRBV5-5 and TRBJ2-7; D is unclear. Germline values: CDR1 SGHKS, CDR2 YYEKEE (reference sequence). V was pared by 0 bases and J by 0 bases, with 10 bases between. The length of the CDR3 is 15 residues. CDR3 region: CASSLEKISSYEQYF. The CDR3 nucleotides read TGTGCCAGCAGCTTGGAGAAGATTAGCTCCTACGAGCAGTACTTC.

This clonotype was picked up a small number of times. V usage is TRBV6-1 and J usage is TRBJ1-3; D call uncertain. Germline assignment: CDR1 MNHNS and CDR2 SASEGT. There are 15 residues in the CDR3. Trimming shortened V by 2 bases and J by 4 bases, and 12 bases separated the two germline ends. Written as DNA, the CDR3 is TGTGCCAGCAGTGAAAACTGGGCTAACGGAAACACCATATATTTT. This sequence encodes CASSENWANGNTIYF.

This clonotype showed up just a few times. The V call is TRBV25-1, the J call TRBJ2-7; 8 positions match TRBD1. Germline loops: CDR1 MGHDK, CDR2 SYGVNS. V trimming: 0 bases; J trimming: 3 bases; junction bases outside the gene matches: 10. The CDR3 is 17 residues long. CDR3 in amino acids: CASSEYGSGGAFYEQYF. CDR3 bases: TGTGCCAGCAGTGAATATGGGTCAGGGGGCGCTTTCTACGAGCAGTACTTC.

In its sample, this clonotype was seen a few times. The chain joins TRBV12-3 or TRBV12-4 to TRBJ2-5; 8 bases are shared with TRBD2. J lost 2 bases, V lost 5 bases, and 10 bases had no gene match. The CDR3 is made up of 16 amino acids. CDR3 in amino acids: CASSPPGLGKQETQYF. The CDR3 DNA is TGTGCCAGCAGTCCGCCGGGACTAGGAAAACAAGAGACCCAGTACTTC.

A few counts support this clonotype. The gene calls are TRBV6-5 and TRBJ2-2, with 7 bases identical to TRBD2. Looked up from germline, CDR1 is MNHEY and CDR2 is SVGAGI. The CDR3 is 13 amino acids. V trimming: 2 bases; J trimming: 6 bases; junction bases outside the gene matches: 0. CDR3 in DNA: TGTGCCAGCAGTTACGGGGGGGCCGGGGAGCTGTTTTTT. It is translated as CASSYGGAGELFF.

This clonotype came up a few times. V is TRBV9 and J is TRBJ2-5; possible D gene TRBD2, 5 bases. V gave up 1 base and J gave up 11 bases, with 15 bases separating them. The CDR3 is made up of 13 amino acids. Germline V lookup: CDR1 SGDLS, CDR2 YYNGEE. The CDR3 spells CASSVQERSGQYF. In nucleotides, the CDR3 is TGTGCCAGCAGCGTACAGGAGCGGAGTGGACAGTACTTC.

This rearrangement joins TRBV19 to TRBJ1-6, with TRBD1 identical over 9 bases. The germline V gene encodes CDR1 LNHDA and CDR2 SQIVND (reference sequence). This CDR3 contains 15 residues. The V segment lost 4 bases and the J segment 10 bases; nucleotides outside the gene matches: 8. In nucleotides, the CDR3 is TGTGCCAGTAGTACCTCACAGGGGGCAGTGTCACCCCTCCACTTT. As protein: CASSTSQGAVSPLHF. Full variable domain (missing parts from reference TRBV19 and TRBJ1-6): DGGITQSPKYLFRKEGQNVTLSCEQNLNHDAMYWYRQDPGQGLRLIYYSQIVNDFQKGDIAEGYSVSREKKESFPLTVTSAQKNPTAFYLCASSTSQGAVSPLHFGNGTRLTVT.

Only a few counts were recorded for this clonotype. V gene TRBV28 combines with J gene TRBJ1-1; no reliable D call. This CDR3 spans 16 amino acids. Trimming took 3 bases from V and 1 from J, leaving 15 bases between them. Germline lookup yields CDR1 MDHEN and CDR2 SYDVKM. CDR3 protein: CASSFVEGRGNTEAFF. As DNA, the CDR3 is TGTGCCAGCAGTTTCGTTGAGGGCCGGGGGAACACTGAAGCTTTCTTT.

Comments on this clonotype: A read error may explain this, as a much larger clone is one base away. In DNA, the CDR3 is TGTGCCAGCAGTTTTGGACTAGCGGGGACCGTTGAGCAGTTCTTC. This gives the protein CASSFGLAGTVEQFF. This sequence joins TRBV12-3 or TRBV12-4 and TRBJ2-1; 12 bases agree with TRBD2. This CDR3 has 15 amino acids. The junction had 6 bases not matched to a gene; V was cut back by 3 bases and J by 9 bases.

The chain uses TRBV20-1 and TRBJ1-2, with 7 bases matching TRBD1. The germline CDR1 and CDR2 sequences are DFQATT and SNEGSKA (reference sequence). The J segment lost 7 bases and the V segment lost 3 bases, leaving 5 bases of the junction unmatched. CDR3 length: 12 residues. The CDR3 loop is CSARKYRGGYTF. CDR3 sequence (DNA): TGCAGTGCTAGGAAATACAGGGGTGGCTACACCTTC.

This clonotype was observed once. This may come from a read error, since a much larger clone is one base off. This chain links TRBV11-1 with TRBJ2-1; TRBD2 aligns across 7 bases. The V segment lost 5 bases and the J segment 7 bases; nucleotides outside the gene matches: 8. The germline gives CDR1 SGHAT, CDR2 FQDESV (reference sequence). The CDR3 length is 14 residues. CDR3 amino acids: CASSPGGSNNEQFF. CDR3 bases: TGTGCCAGCAGCCCCGGCGGGAGTAATAATGAGCAGTTCTTC. Drawing the rest from reference TRBV11-1 and TRBJ2-1, the complete variable domain is EAEVAQSPRYKITEKSQAVAFWCDPISGHATLYWYRQILGQGPELLVQFQDESVVDDSQLPKDRFSAERLKGVDSTLKIQPAELGDSAMYLCASSPGGSNNEQFFGPGTRLTVL.

This clonotype showed up many times. V and J are TRBV2 and TRBJ2-3, with 7 bases matching TRBD2. The CDR3 extends over 15 amino acids. Germline V lookup: CDR1 SNHLY, CDR2 FYNNEI. The ends lost 10 bases at V and 5 bases at J; junction bases unmatched: 15. The CDR3 nucleotides read TGTGCCATCGAGGGAGGGCGGGAGCTGGGAGATACGCAGTATTTT. Residues: CAIEGGRELGDTQYF.

As to this clonotype: This may arise from a read error, as a much more abundant clone is one base away. The chain employs TRBV6-2 or TRBV6-3 and TRBJ1-1; D is undetermined. The CDR3 runs 14 residues. The V gene's germline CDR1 is MNHEY and CDR2 SVGEGT. The CDR3 sequence: CASSYLSTNTEALF. In DNA form, the CDR3 reads TGTGCCAGCAGTTACCTCAGTACTAACACTGAAGCTCTCTTT.

In its sample, this clonotype was seen a few times. The chain uses TRBV7-9 and TRBJ1-2; TRBD1 might be the D (5 bases). The CDR3 is 17 amino acids. Germline assignment: CDR1 SEHNR and CDR2 FQNEAQ (reference sequence). V gave up 5 bases and J gave up 2 bases, with 21 bases separating them. CDR3 in amino acids: CASSLTGAGRLNYGYTF. CDR3 nucleotides: TGTGCCAGCAGCCTGACTGGGGCGGGACGGCTGAACTATGGCTACACCTTC.

This clonotype was seen many times. The V call is TRBV6-1, the J call TRBJ2-7; D is perhaps TRBD2 (5 bases). CDR1 MNHNS and CDR2 SASEGT come from the germline V gene. The CDR3 spans 13 residues. Trimming removed 2 bases at V and 6 bases at J, with 11 bases between. The CDR3 sequence: CASSEKRAGEQYF. The CDR3, as DNA: TGTGCCAGCAGTGAAAAGAGGGCTGGCGAGCAGTACTTC.

This clonotype was counted a single time. This chain links TRBV7-2 with TRBJ1-5; D is uncertain. The CDR3 has 15 amino acids. The V gene lost 1 base and the J gene lost 4 bases, with 11 bases spanning the gap. From germline, CDR1 is SGHTA and CDR2 FQGNSA. The CDR3 loop is CASSLGGVRNQPQHF. The CDR3 nucleotides read TGTGCCAGCAGCTTAGGAGGTGTCAGGAATCAGCCCCAGCATTTT. The whole variable domain, filled in from reference TRBV7-2 and TRBJ1-5, reads GAGVSQSPSNKVTEKGKDVELRCDPISGHTALYWYRQSLGQGLEFLIYFQGNSAPDKSGLPSDRFSAERTGGSVSTLTIQRTQQEDSAVYLCASSLGGVRNQPQHFGDGTRLSIL.

This clonotype has at least ten counts. V and J are TRBV28 and TRBJ1-3; 7 positions match TRBD1. V shed 4 bases, J shed 0 bases, and the junction held 9 bases outside the gene matches. The germline CDR1 and CDR2 sequences are MDHEN and SYDVKM. The CDR3 sequence is 17 residues long. The CDR3 nucleotides are TGTGCCAGCAGTTCGGCGGGACAGACGATCTCTGGAAACACCATATATTTT. This sequence encodes CASSSAGQTISGNTIYF.

This clonotype was seen a handful of times. This chain connects TRBV7-2 to TRBJ2-3, with D perhaps assigned TRBD1 or TRBD2 (5 bases each). Germline V gives CDR1 SGHTA, CDR2 FQGNSA. The CDR3 sequence is 17 residues long. V dropped 0 bases and J dropped 4 bases, with 17 bases sitting between them. This CDR3 reads CASSLAGRAAVADTQYF. As DNA, the CDR3 is TGTGCCAGCAGCTTAGCGGGGCGGGCCGCCGTAGCAGATACGCAGTATTTT.